One TCR beta chain is described in this entry. Its target is unknown. Repertoires were generated with immunoSEQ multiplex PCR, while TCRdb's copy carries only in-frame clones and drops some. This table holds 2 million to 3 million clones, over 85% found once. The CDR3 totals 16 residues. Trimming removed 5 bases from V and 2 bases from J, with 17 bases in between. Germline V gives CDR1 MRHNA, CDR2 SNTAGT. The data stem from a study of shared clonotypes between healthy human individuals. Overall study results and limits: It was expected that sequencing depth would affect clonotype sharing among donors. With few donors, the genetic and exposure-history diversity represented was limited.

The clonotype comes from a man aged 18 to 30 in good health. Some clones in this sample may be carry-over from other donors' samples. The chain recombines TRBV6-4 with TRBJ2-3, with D maybe TRBD2 (6 bases). The sequenced sample consisted of naive CD4+ T cells from PBMCs. As for subset: CD45RA+ positively selected. CDR3 sequence reads: CASSPDPGGNTDTQYF. The CDR3 nucleotides are TGTGCCAGCAGTCCGGATCCAGGAGGGAACACAGATACGCAGTATTTT.